The present T cell receptor (beta chain) was sequenced within a study of T cell repertoires in cytomegalovirus infection. Study-wide context: HLA-C-restricted CMV epitopes, recently identified, and well-studied HLA-B-restricted ones were used by the study. CMV infection and matching HLA type were both indicated by public TCR beta signatures. General observations from the study: Across the ex vivo response, the dominant clonotypes were HLA-C-restricted CMV-specific TCR beta clonotypes. Accumulated public TCR beta family frequency recognized individuals carrying CMV together with the relevant HLA.

TCRdb analysed the reads with MiXCR anew, one entry per CDR3 protein. The sample includes about 740,000 distinct CDR3 sequences, roughly 33% of them seen just once. Concerning this clonotype itself: Its target is unknown.

This CDR3 region has 14 residues. Germline V gives CDR1 LGHNA, CDR2 YSLEER. Trimming removed 4 bases from V and 5 bases from J, with 15 bases in between. The source is a human donor in good health (CMV status not recorded). Some clones in this sample may be carry-over from other donors' samples. V is TRBV4-3 and J is TRBJ2-7; D may be TRBD1 or TRBD2 (5 bases each). Source: cultured PBMCs, taken from culture after CMV antigen stimulation. In nucleotides, the CDR3 is TGCGCCAGCAGCCCCCAGGTGAGGGGTGACGAGCAGTACTTC. It yields the protein CASSPQVRGDEQYF.